What follows is one T cell receptor (beta chain) and its context. V shed 1 base, J shed 2 bases, and the junction held 2 bases outside the gene matches. This CDR3 region has 14 residues. Germline lookup yields CDR1 SGHNT and CDR2 YYREEE (reference sequence). Time point indicated: pretreatment peripheral blood. The sample comes from a study of PD-L1 blockade in urothelial cancer. Assay: immunoSEQ multiplex PCR; the TCRdb copy retains only in-frame clones and omits some. The sample shows 60,000 to 75,000 clones, 84% of them seen only once. The chain links TRBV5-4 to TRBJ2-7, with 8 bases aligning to TRBD1. The TCR sequence derives from a woman in her 70s with urothelial cancer. This sample comprised PBMCs, obtained around atezolizumab (anti-PD-L1) treatment. The DNA for the CDR3 is TGTGCCAGCAGCTTGCTACAGGGGGCCTACGAGCAGTACTTC. As protein: CASSLLQGAYEQYF. The full variable domain, with the rest looked up from reference TRBV5-4 and TRBJ2-7, is ETGVTQSPTHLIKTRGQQVTLRCSSQSGHNTVSWYQQALGQGPQFIFQYYREEENGRGNFPPRFSGLQFPNYSSELNVNALELDDSALYLCASSLLQGAYEQYFGPGTRLTVT.